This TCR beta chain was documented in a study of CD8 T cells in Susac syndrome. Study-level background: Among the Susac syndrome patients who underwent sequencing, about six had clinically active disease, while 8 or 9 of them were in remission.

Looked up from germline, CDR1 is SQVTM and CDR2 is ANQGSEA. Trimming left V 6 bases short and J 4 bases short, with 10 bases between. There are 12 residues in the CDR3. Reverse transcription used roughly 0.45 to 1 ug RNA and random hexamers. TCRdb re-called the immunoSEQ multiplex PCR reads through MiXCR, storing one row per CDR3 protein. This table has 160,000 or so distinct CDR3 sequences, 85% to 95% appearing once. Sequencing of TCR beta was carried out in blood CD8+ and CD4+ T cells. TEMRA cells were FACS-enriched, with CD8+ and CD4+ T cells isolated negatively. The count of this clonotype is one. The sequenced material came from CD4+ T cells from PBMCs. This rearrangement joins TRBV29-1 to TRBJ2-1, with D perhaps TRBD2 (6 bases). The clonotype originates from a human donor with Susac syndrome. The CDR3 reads CSVQGGYNEQFF. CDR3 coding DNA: TGCAGCGTCCAGGGAGGATACAATGAGCAGTTCTTC.